These 11 T cell receptor beta chains originate from one sample sequenced in a study of regulatory T cells in long-lasting Graves disease. As for time point: persistent/refractory GD, antithyroid drugs over 5 years with positive TRAb. PBMC-extracted RNA yielded the TCR library. Sequencing libraries for TCR beta were prepared with iRepertoire HTBI primers and Arm-PCR of CDR3 regions. MiXCR, applied by TCRdb to the multiplex PCR reads, yields one record per CDR3 protein. The sample yields 350,000 to 450,000 distinct CDR3 sequences, over 20% seen once. Sequenced here: peripheral blood mononuclear cells (PBMCs), sampled when the disease was refractory, from a patient treated with antithyroid drugs. All receptors derive from a female donor with Graves disease.

This clonotype was seen only a few times. The rearrangement joins TRBV29-1 to TRBJ1-2, with D perhaps TRBD1 (5 bases). CDR1 and CDR2 (germline): SQVTM, ANQGSEA. V was shortened by 2 bases and J by 3 bases, with 13 bases between the two germline ends. The CDR3 has 14 amino acids. This CDR3 is CSVEQVGTYYGYTF. For the CDR3, the DNA is TGCAGCGTTGAACAGGTGGGGACCTACTATGGCTACACCTTC.

This clonotype was seen many times. The rearrangement joins TRBV28 to TRBJ2-6; TRBD1 is a possible D gene (6 bases). Trimming removed 6 bases from V and 1 base from J, with 10 bases in between. The CDR3 contains 15 residues. In germline, CDR1 is MDHEN, CDR2 SYDVKM. This CDR3 reads CASSNRVSGANVLTF. Written as DNA, the CDR3 is TGTGCCAGCAGCAACAGGGTTTCTGGGGCCAACGTCCTGACTTTC.

This clonotype was detected only a few times. The V call is TRBV7-6, the J call TRBJ2-5; D ambiguous. Germline V CDR1 and CDR2: SGHVS, FNYEAQ. This CDR3 has 13 residues. V lost 5 bases to trimming and J lost 5 bases, with 12 bases between them. The CDR3 nucleotides are TGTGCCAGCAGCCCCCCCGGTCCGGAGACCCAGTACTTC. Translating it yields CASSPPGPETQYF.

This clonotype was picked up many times. The gene calls are TRBV5-1 and TRBJ1-2, with 7 bases identical to TRBD1. The germline V gene has CDR1 SGHRS and CDR2 YFSETQ. V shed 4 bases, J shed 1 base, and the junction held 10 bases outside the gene matches. This CDR3 has 16 amino acids. The CDR3 DNA follows: TGCGCCAGCAGCCCAACGACAGGGACCGTTAACTATGGCTACACCTTC. Its translation is CASSPTTGTVNYGYTF.

This clonotype was recorded at least ten times. The gene calls are TRBV2 and TRBJ1-5; 8 bases line up with TRBD1. V shed 11 bases, J shed 2 bases, and the junction held 5 bases outside the gene matches. Germline V gives CDR1 SNHLY, CDR2 FYNNEI. The CDR3 has 13 amino acids. The CDR3 bases are TGTGCCGGTGGACAGGGCCGCAATCAGCCCCAGCATTTT. It translates to CAGGQGRNQPQHF.

The rearrangement uses TRBV19 and TRBJ2-1, with 7 bases lining up with TRBD1. Losses at the gene ends were 5 bases for V and 8 bases for J; bases not matched to a gene: 9. The CDR3 totals 14 residues. Germline V gene data show CDR1 as LNHDA and CDR2 as SQIVND (reference sequence). The CDR3 region is CASSFGDRVYEQFF. CDR3 DNA sequence: TGTGCCAGTAGTTTCGGAGACAGGGTATATGAGCAGTTCTTC.

Many counts were recorded for this clonotype. The rearrangement links TRBV29-1 to TRBJ1-1; D is unresolved. Germline V lookup: CDR1 SQVTM, CDR2 ANQGSEA. The CDR3 length is 13 residues. The V gene lost 7 bases and the J gene lost 2 bases, with 14 bases spanning the gap. CDR3: CSAAKGDNTEAFF. The DNA for the CDR3 is TGCAGCGCCGCGAAGGGAGATAACACTGAAGCTTTCTTT. Drawing the rest from reference TRBV29-1 and TRBJ1-1, the complete variable domain is SAVISQKPSRDICQRGTSLTIQCQVDSQVTMMFWYRQQPGQSLTLIATANQGSEATYESGFVIDKFPISRPNLTFSTLTVSNMSPEDSSIYLCSAAKGDNTEAFFGQGTRLTVV.

The chain carries TRBV20-1 and TRBJ2-5, with D perhaps TRBD2 (6 bases). Germline CDR1 reads DFQATT; CDR2 reads SNEGSKA (reference sequence). V lost 5 bases to trimming and J lost 2 bases, with 12 bases between them. The CDR3 has 13 residues. CDR3 sequence (DNA): TGCAGTGCTTTTAAGCGGGCTCAAGAGACCCAGTACTTC. Translating gives CSAFKRAQETQYF.

This clonotype was observed many times. V gene TRBV2 combines with J gene TRBJ2-5; TRBD2 aligns across 10 bases. Germline V CDR1 and CDR2: SNHLY, FYNNEI. The CDR3 runs 16 residues. V dropped 3 bases and J dropped 7; count of bases not matched to a gene: 11. CDR3 protein: CASSEIGLADRVTQYF. The CDR3, as DNA: TGTGCCAGCAGTGAGATAGGACTAGCGGACCGGGTGACCCAGTACTTC.

This clonotype was counted a few times. The chain has TRBV12-3 or TRBV12-4 and TRBJ2-3; TRBD2 matches at 8 bases. The CDR3 totals 17 residues. V was clipped by 8 bases and J by 0 bases; unmatched bases: 13. The CDR3 bases are TGTGCCAGCGCGGGCGTGAGTCGCGGGAGGAGCACAGATACGCAGTATTTT. Amino acids: CASAGVSRGRSTDTQYF.

This clonotype was detected many times. The genes are TRBV12-3 or TRBV12-4 and TRBJ1-1; tentatively, D is TRBD1 (6 bases). Trimming shortened V by 8 bases and J by 0 bases, and 10 bases separated the two germline ends. This CDR3 comprises 13 residues. The CDR3 nucleotides read TGTGCCAGCCGGACAGACTTGAACACTGAAGCTTTCTTT. Encoded protein: CASRTDLNTEAFF.